This T cell receptor beta chain was sequenced in a study of T-cell memory formation after mild COVID-19 (dated by TCRdb to the early 2020s). Study-wide context: Most TCR sequence clusters were specific to one of the two donors. In a couple of donors, T-cell clones that expanded and contracted after mild COVID-19 were tracked by sequencing TCRalpha and TCRbeta repertoires over time. Two young, previously healthy adult volunteers, one female and one male, were included in the cohort. Broader findings and caveats from the paper: Clones contracting from day 15 to 85 had balanced CD4/CD8 phenotypes, while a second wave expanding from day 15 to 37 was biased towards CD4+. The detection of some responding clones in pre-infection memory suggests that pre-existing cross-reactive memory T cells joined the SARS-CoV-2 response. Contracting CD4+ clones appeared mostly in the CM and EM memory subsets, whereas CD8+ clones were enriched in EMRA. Whether the second-wave clones peaking on day 37 were SARS-CoV-2 specific was not confirmed. Only a couple of mild cases were covered by the study, and larger cohorts that include severe cases with pre-infection samples were considered necessary.

V trim: 3 bases; J trim: 5 bases; unmatched bases: 11. Counted from cysteine to phenylalanine, this CDR3 has 16 amino acids. Just the 48-base CDR3 DNA is kept, in frame starting at base 1. For sequencing, an Illumina NovaSeq 6000 was employed. TCRalpha and TCRbeta cDNA libraries were built by 5'RACE with constant-segment primers, adding sample barcodes and unique molecular identifiers. RNA was extracted from every sample with Trizol reagent. Libraries were amplified in two PCR steps, with a second sample barcode and Illumina TruSeq adapters added in the second step. Libraries were sequenced on an Illumina NovaSeq with 2 x 150 bp paired-end reads. In the original analysis: With migec v1.2.7, reads were demultiplexed and then collapsed into UMI-guided consensus sequences. Using mixcr v2.1.11, the UMI consensuses were aligned to TRA and TRB V and J templates and assembled into clonotypes. Expanded or contracted clonotypes were those called significant by both edgeR and NoisET, with noise models trained on biological replicates. edgeR calls used a false discovery rate-adjusted p below 0.01 and a log2 fold-change threshold of 1. As an exploratory analysis of dynamics, max-normalized trajectories of the 1000 most abundant clonotypes were examined by PCA with hierarchical clustering. Separately sequenced CD4+ and CD8+ repertoires were used to assign a CD4 or CD8 phenotype to each responding clone. The raw public data were reprocessed by TCRdb itself: fastp quality trimming at Q25, MiXCR clonotype calling, in-frame beta chains only. Records with the same CDR3 protein are collapsed into one entry carrying the most frequent genes and DNA. TCRdb's processing, not the authors', yielded these V and J calls. In all, the sample holds about 13,000 distinct CDR3 sequences, and roughly a fifth of those were seen once. The top ten hold more than 40% of the sample.

This clonotype was recorded many times. No cognate antigen has been identified for it. The input lacks base qualities; no much larger clone sits a single base away. PBMCs were isolated by Ficoll-Paque density gradient centrifugation. Sequencing was carried out using PBMCs or a T cell subset sorted from them (not recorded which). The chain was built from TRBV12-3 or TRBV12-4 and TRBJ2-5, and TRBD1 aligns with 8 junction nucleotides. The receptor comes from an adult woman who had mild COVID-19 (a few samples of this study predate the infection). The sample titles of this study are shuffled in the database, so cell type and time point are left out; the donor was told from shared clones. The DNA is TGTGCCAGCAGTTTCGAGGCAGGGGGCGGTAGGGAGACCCAGTACTTC. This encodes CASSFEAGGGRETQYF.